The 31 T cell receptor beta chains given below trace back to one sample, sequenced in a study of human T cells and chemical hapten exposure. TCRdb reprocessed the RACE reads with MiXCR, giving one entry per CDR3 protein. The data show 80,000 to 100,000 distinct CDR3 sequences, less than 14% seen once. Regarding time point: patch test 3, about 24 weeks after DPC sensitization. Indicated treatment: therapeutic diphenylcyclopropenone sensitization with weekly scalp DPC. Sequenced here: whole blood, sampled in connection with sensitization to the hapten diphenylcyclopropenone (DPC). The receptors here all came from a woman aged 50 to 65 with alopecia areata. Some clones in this sample may be carry-over from other donors' samples.

The genes are TRBV5-1 and TRBJ1-2, with 8 bases lining up with TRBD1. Germline CDR1 reads SGHRS; CDR2 reads YFSETQ. CDR3 length: 15 residues. J lost 4 bases, V lost 2 bases, and 7 bases had no gene match. The CDR3 DNA reads TGCGCCAGCAGCTTTTTCCAGGGGGCTGGCTATGGCTACACCTTC. This gives the protein CASSFFQGAGYGYTF.

This clonotype came up many times. The gene calls are TRBV7-3 and TRBJ2-2; 9 nucleotides match TRBD2. The CDR3 runs to 17 residues. Looked up from germline, CDR1 is SGHTA and CDR2 is FQGTGA. With 0 bases clipped from V and 1 base from J, the junction kept 3 bases outside the gene matches. The CDR3 DNA reads as TGTGCCAGCAGCTTAACGGTACTAGCGGGGAACACCGGGGAGCTGTTTTTT. It translates to CASSLTVLAGNTGELFF.

This clonotype was counted at least ten times. The chain combines TRBV6-2 or TRBV6-3 with TRBJ2-2, with 10 bases matching TRBD1. This CDR3 is built from 15 residues. Trimming cost V 4 bases and J 5 bases; bases outside gene matches: 4. CDR1 MNHEY and CDR2 SVGEGT come from the germline V gene. CDR3 DNA sequence: TGTGCCAGCAGTTCCCCGGGACAGGGGACCGGGGAGCTGTTTTTT. Residues: CASSSPGQGTGELFF.

This clonotype came up many times. The genes are TRBV19 and TRBJ1-6, with D hard to call. The V and J ends lost 9 bases and 9 bases respectively, with 15 bases between them. CDR1 is LNHDA and CDR2 is SQIVND in the germline V gene (reference sequence). This CDR3 has 13 residues. The CDR3 loop reads CASSSDRSSPLHF. As DNA, the CDR3 is TGTGCCAGCAGCTCGGACCGATCTTCACCCCTCCACTTT.

Ten or more counts support this clonotype. One junction end disagrees with the germline gene, perhaps due to a read error. The CDR3 DNA reads as TGTGCTAGCAGCTTCCAGCCAGGGGCGACAGATACGCAGTATTTT. Translating it yields CASSFQPGATDTQYF. V and J are TRBV7-7 and TRBJ2-3; a possible D gene is TRBD1 (6 bases). The CDR3 consists of 15 residues. Germline CDR1 SSHAT, CDR2 FNYEAQ (reference sequence).

This clonotype was seen many times. The gene calls are TRBV7-9 and TRBJ2-1; D assignment may be TRBD1 or TRBD2 (5 bases each). Germline V lookup: CDR1 SEHNR, CDR2 FQNEAQ (reference sequence). V was clipped by 4 bases and J by 0 bases, with 7 bases between them. The CDR3 totals 14 residues. CDR3: CASSSGSSYNEQFF. The CDR3 DNA follows: TGTGCCAGCAGCTCAGGGAGCTCCTACAATGAGCAGTTCTTC.

This clonotype was found many times. The V and J genes are TRBV7-3 and TRBJ1-2; D gene uncertain. V was shortened by 1 base and J by 0 bases, with 9 bases between the two germline ends. Germline values: CDR1 SGHTA, CDR2 FQGTGA. CDR3 length: 15 amino acids. CDR3 protein: CASSLKAGPNYGYTF. In nucleotides, the CDR3 is TGTGCCAGCAGCTTAAAGGCGGGCCCTAACTATGGCTACACCTTC.

In its sample, this clonotype was seen a few times. CDR3 in DNA: TGCGCCAGCAGCACCCGGGACAGGCTCGCCTACGAGCAGTACTTC. Its protein product is CASSTRDRLAYEQYF. The chain carries TRBV5-1 and TRBJ2-7; TRBD1 aligns across 8 bases. The V gene end was trimmed by 4 bases and the J gene end by 2 bases; junction bases not matched to a gene: 8. CDR3 size: 15 residues. Germline values: CDR1 SGHRS, CDR2 YFSETQ.

This clonotype appeared a few times. The V gene is TRBV15, the J gene TRBJ2-2; D is ambiguous. CDR1 is LNHNV, CDR2 YYDKDF, per germline (reference sequence). V was clipped by 0 bases and J by 7 bases, with 15 bases between them. The CDR3 covers 16 residues. As DNA, the CDR3 is TGTGCCACCAGCAGAGATTCCACCCGGATGATCGGGGAGCTGTTTTTT. Amino acid sequence: CATSRDSTRMIGELFF. The whole variable domain, filled in from reference TRBV15 and TRBJ2-2, reads DAMVIQNPRYQVTQFGKPVTLSCSQTLNHNVMYWYQQKSSQAPKLLFHYYDKDFNNEADTPDNFQSRRPNTSFCFLDIRSPGLGDTAMYLCATSRDSTRMIGELFFGEGSRLTVL.

This clonotype came up a few times. V is TRBV7-2 and J is TRBJ2-7; TRBD2 aligns across 10 bases. The CDR3 spans 15 residues. Germline V lookup: CDR1 SGHTA, CDR2 FQGNSA. Unmatched junction bases numbered 10, after V lost 5 bases and J lost 6 bases. The CDR3 sequence: CASSLSGRSPSEQYF. The CDR3 DNA reads TGTGCCAGCAGCCTTAGCGGGAGGTCCCCCTCCGAGCAGTACTTC.

This clonotype has at least ten counts. The chain uses TRBV7-9 and TRBJ1-4, with no clear D. CDR3 size: 11 residues. CDR1 is SEHNR and CDR2 is FQNEAQ in the germline V gene (reference sequence). V was cut by 5 bases and J by 3 bases, with 1 base left in between. The CDR3 DNA follows: TGTGCCAGCAGCCCTAATGAAAAACTGTTTTTT. Translated: CASSPNEKLFF.

There are a few counts of this clonotype. The chain uses TRBV9 and TRBJ1-6, with D tentatively TRBD1 (5 bases). This CDR3 has 13 residues. The germline CDR1 and CDR2 sequences are SGDLS and YYNGEE. Trimming removed 0 bases at V and 10 bases at J, with 8 bases between. The CDR3 DNA sequence: TGTGCCAGCAGCGTAGGGGGGGACTCACCCCTCCACTTT. Its protein product is CASSVGGDSPLHF.

The chain couples TRBV18 to TRBJ2-1; the D is unclear. The germline gives CDR1 KGHSH, CDR2 LQKENI. This CDR3 contains 14 residues. The V and J ends lost 3 bases and 8 bases respectively, with 14 bases between them. This chain's CDR3 is CASSPLPEDDEQFF. DNA for the CDR3: TGTGCCAGCTCACCGCTCCCTGAGGACGATGAGCAGTTCTTC.

This clonotype was detected only a few times. This sequence joins TRBV9 and TRBJ2-1; 10 bases agree with TRBD2. Germline V gene lookup returns CDR1 SGDLS and CDR2 YYNGEE. The CDR3 runs to 14 residues. The junction had 9 bases not matched to a gene; V was cut back by 3 bases and J by 12 bases. The CDR3 nucleotides are TGTGCCAGCAGCGCCAGCGGGAGGGCAACCGCGCAGTTCTTC. It yields the protein CASSASGRATAQFF.

The V gene is TRBV11-2, the J gene TRBJ2-7; D might be TRBD1 or TRBD2, each matching 5 bases. Per the germline V gene, CDR1 is SGHAT and CDR2 is FQNNGV. With 3 bases removed from V and 1 base from J, the gap between germline ends came to 19 bases. The CDR3 totals 17 residues. The CDR3 is CASSFKGNRDVSYEQYF. CDR3 DNA: TGTGCCAGCAGCTTTAAAGGGAACCGGGACGTATCCTACGAGCAGTACTTC.

This clonotype appeared many times. V and J are TRBV6-5 and TRBJ2-6; D not resolved. The germline V and J ends were trimmed by 6 bases and 2 bases, with 14 bases remaining between them. The V gene's germline CDR1 is MNHEY and CDR2 SVGAGI. The CDR3 totals 16 residues. The CDR3, as DNA: TGTGCCAGCAGCTATACCAGGATCCCTGGGGCCAACGTCCTGACTTTC. Translation: CASSYTRIPGANVLTF.

This clonotype was detected once. The V gene is TRBV6-1, the J gene TRBJ1-5; D is unresolved. The V end was cut by 7 bases, the J end by 6 bases, with 10 bases between. Germline V gene data show CDR1 as MNHNS and CDR2 as SASEGT. The CDR3 extends over 12 amino acids. The CDR3: CASTHTGQPQHF. The CDR3 DNA sequence: TGTGCCAGCACCCATACCGGTCAGCCCCAGCATTTT.

This clonotype was seen many times. The J gene is TRBJ1-5, the V gene TRBV20-1; 9 bases agree with TRBD1. CDR1 is DFQATT, CDR2 SNEGSKA, per germline (reference sequence). The CDR3 is 16 amino acids. The V and J ends lost 4 bases and 5 bases, in that order; junction bases with no gene match: 12. CDR3 sequence (DNA): TGCAGTGCTACTCGATCCGGGACAGGGTTCGATCAGCCCCAGCATTTT. Encoded protein: CSATRSGTGFDQPQHF.

The sample holds many counts of this clonotype. This chain uses TRBV28 with TRBJ1-3; 9 bases are a match to TRBD1. The CDR3 is 19 amino acids. The germline gives CDR1 MDHEN, CDR2 SYDVKM. V lost 4 bases, J lost 0 bases, and 13 bases stayed unmatched. The CDR3 DNA sequence: TGTGCCAGCAGTTCCGCGGGACAGGGTGTGTTAAGCTCTGGAAACACCATATATTTT. Its protein is CASSSAGQGVLSSGNTIYF.

The rearrangement joins TRBV6-5 to TRBJ2-7; 8 bases are a match to TRBD1. V shed 2 bases and J 3 bases; nucleotides not matched to a gene: 3. Germline V CDR1 and CDR2: MNHEY, SVGAGI. The CDR3 is made up of 14 amino acids. The CDR3 region is CASSYQDRDYEQYF. The CDR3 nucleotides are TGTGCCAGCAGTTACCAGGACAGGGACTACGAGCAGTACTTC.

This clonotype has only a few counts. V and J are TRBV21-1 and TRBJ2-4. TRBV21-1 is reported as a pseudogene. The CDR3 contains 14 residues. CDR3 loop: CASSKALSENIQYF. For the CDR3, the DNA is TGTGCCAGCAGCAAAGCCCTCTCCGAAAACATTCAGTACTTC.

The sample holds many counts of this clonotype. The chain employs TRBV7-6 and TRBJ2-5; unclear D gene. The germline gives CDR1 SGHVS, CDR2 FNYEAQ. The ends were cut back, 5 bases at V and 1 base at J, with 5 bases in the middle. This CDR3 region has 12 residues. CDR3 residues: CASSRVQETQYF. In DNA form, the CDR3 reads TGTGCCAGCAGCAGGGTCCAAGAGACCCAGTACTTC.

CDR3 sequence: CASSVEGSAEAFF. In nucleotides, the CDR3 is TGTGCCAGTTCAGTAGAGGGGAGCGCTGAAGCTTTCTTT. The genes are TRBV6-1 and TRBJ1-1; weak D call: TRBD1 (5 bases). From germline, CDR1 is MNHNS and CDR2 SASEGT. V was trimmed by 9 bases and J by 6 bases, leaving 17 bases between them. The CDR3 totals 13 residues.

The rearrangement links TRBV18 to TRBJ1-6, with D perhaps matching TRBD1 (5 bases). V lost 3 bases, J lost 5 bases, and 8 bases lay in between. The CDR3 totals 14 residues. Germline CDR1 reads KGHSH; CDR2 reads LQKENI. The CDR3: CASSPGTHNSPLHF. DNA of the CDR3: TGTGCCAGCTCACCCGGGACCCATAATTCACCCCTCCACTTT.

This chain joins TRBV7-3 and TRBJ2-3; maybe TRBD1 (5 bases). The J call could be wrong; TRBJ1-5 is a better fit for the DNA end. The CDR3 length is 16 residues. Germline V gene sequence: CDR1 SGHTA, CDR2 FQGTGA. The CDR3 DNA follows: TGTGCCAGCAGCTCGGGACTAGCGGGTCGCACAGATACGCAGCATTTT. It translates to CASSSGLAGRTDTQHF.

Comments on this clonotype: An end of the junction differs from the germline gene, which may be a read error. The chain's CDR3 is CASSLRGQQDNEQFF. The CDR3 bases are TGTGCTAGCAGCTTGAGGGGGCAGCAAGACAATGAGCAGTTCTTC. This sequence joins TRBV7-7 and TRBJ2-1; 7 positions agree with TRBD1. CDR1 is SSHAT, CDR2 FNYEAQ, per germline (reference sequence). This CDR3 comprises 15 residues.

This clonotype was seen a handful of times. This chain connects TRBV6-5 to TRBJ2-5; 10 bases match TRBD2. Germline V gives CDR1 MNHEY, CDR2 SVGAGI. The CDR3 totals 17 residues. The ends lost 0 bases at V and 1 base at J; junction bases unmatched: 5. The CDR3 region has the DNA TGTGCCAGCAGTTACTCTGGGGCTAGCGGGAGCCAAGAGACCCAGTACTTC. As protein: CASSYSGASGSQETQYF.

This clonotype was seen many times. V is TRBV18 and J is TRBJ2-1, with 7 bases fitting TRBD2. CDR3 length: 14 residues. J was trimmed by 7 bases and V by 1 base; bases with no gene match: 4. The germline CDR1 and CDR2 sequences are KGHSH and LQKENI. The CDR3: CASSPQTGRNEQFF. In DNA form, the CDR3 reads TGTGCCAGCTCACCACAAACCGGGAGGAATGAGCAGTTCTTC.

This clonotype occurred a few times. The chain joins TRBV27 to TRBJ1-1; TRBD1 matches 8 bases. Germline CDR1 reads MNHEY; CDR2 reads SMNVEV (reference sequence). V shed 6 bases and J 1 base; nucleotides not matched to a gene: 16. The CDR3 is 18 residues long. Here the CDR3 DNA reads TGTGCCAGCAGAGCCCTGGACAGGGAGGGGGCTTCGAACACTGAAGCTTTCTTT. Residues: CASRALDREGASNTEAFF.

The rearrangement uses TRBV29-1 and TRBJ2-5, with 8 bases fitting TRBD2. The V segment lost 5 bases and the J segment 4 bases; nucleotides outside the gene matches: 6. The CDR3 extends over 13 amino acids. From germline, CDR1 is SQVTM and CDR2 ANQGSEA. CDR3 nucleotides: TGCAGCGTTCGGGGGGGCGCGGTAGAGACCCAGTACTTC. This encodes CSVRGGAVETQYF.

This sequence joins TRBV5-6 and TRBJ2-3; 9 bases fit TRBD2. The CDR3 is 18 residues long. Per germline, CDR1 SGHDT and CDR2 YYEEEE. V shed 0 bases and J 3 bases; nucleotides not matched to a gene: 11. The CDR3 nucleotides are TGTGCCAGCAGCTTGGTAGGCGGGAGGGCCCTCCGGACAGATACGCAGTATTTT. Residues: CASSLVGGRALRTDTQYF.